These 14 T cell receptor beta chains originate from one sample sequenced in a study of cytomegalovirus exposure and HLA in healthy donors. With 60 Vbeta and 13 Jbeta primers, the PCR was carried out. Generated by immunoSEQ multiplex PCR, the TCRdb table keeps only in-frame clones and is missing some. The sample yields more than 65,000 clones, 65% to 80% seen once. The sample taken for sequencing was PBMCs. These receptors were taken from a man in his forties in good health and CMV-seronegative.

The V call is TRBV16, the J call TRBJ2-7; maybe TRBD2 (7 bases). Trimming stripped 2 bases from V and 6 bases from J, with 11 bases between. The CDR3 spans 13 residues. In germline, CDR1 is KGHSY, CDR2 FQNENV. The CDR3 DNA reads TGTGCCAGCAGCCAAAAGGGGGGGTCCGAGCAGTACTTC. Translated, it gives CASSQKGGSEQYF.

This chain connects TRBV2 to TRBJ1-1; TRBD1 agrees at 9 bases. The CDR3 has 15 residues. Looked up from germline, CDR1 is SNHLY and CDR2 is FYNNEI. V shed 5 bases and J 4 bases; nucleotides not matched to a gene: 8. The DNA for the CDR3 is TGTGCCAGCAGTACGGCGGGACAGGGTTTCACTGAAGCTTTCTTT. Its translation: CASSTAGQGFTEAFF.

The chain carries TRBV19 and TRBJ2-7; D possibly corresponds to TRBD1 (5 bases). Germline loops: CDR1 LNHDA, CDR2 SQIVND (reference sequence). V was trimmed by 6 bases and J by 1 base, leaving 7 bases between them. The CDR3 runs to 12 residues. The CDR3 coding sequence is TGTGCCAGTAGAACAGGTTCCTACGAGCAGTACTTC. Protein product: CASRTGSYEQYF.

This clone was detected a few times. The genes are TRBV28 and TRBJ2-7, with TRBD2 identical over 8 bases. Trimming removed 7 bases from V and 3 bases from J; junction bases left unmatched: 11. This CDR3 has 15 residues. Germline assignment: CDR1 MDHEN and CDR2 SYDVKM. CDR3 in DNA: TGTGCCAGCATCCTCAGCGGGGGTCAACACTACGAGCAGTACTTC. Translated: CASILSGGQHYEQYF.

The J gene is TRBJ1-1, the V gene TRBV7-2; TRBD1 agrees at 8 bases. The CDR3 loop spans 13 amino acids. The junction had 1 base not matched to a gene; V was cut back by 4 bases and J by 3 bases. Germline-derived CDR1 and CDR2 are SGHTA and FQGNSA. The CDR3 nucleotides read TGTGCCAGCAGCTCCAGGGGGCACACTGAAGCTTTCTTT. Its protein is CASSSRGHTEAFF.

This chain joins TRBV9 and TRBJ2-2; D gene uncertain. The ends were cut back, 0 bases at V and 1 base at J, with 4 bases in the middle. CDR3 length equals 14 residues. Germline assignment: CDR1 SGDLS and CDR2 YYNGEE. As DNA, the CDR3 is TGTGCCAGCAGCGTAGCTTGGAACACCGGGGAGCTGTTTTTT. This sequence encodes CASSVAWNTGELFF.

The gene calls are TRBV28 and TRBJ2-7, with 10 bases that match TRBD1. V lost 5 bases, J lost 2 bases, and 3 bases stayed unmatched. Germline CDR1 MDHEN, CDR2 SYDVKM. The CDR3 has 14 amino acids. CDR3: CASSSGQGAYEQYF. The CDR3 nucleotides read TGTGCCAGCAGTAGCGGACAGGGGGCCTACGAGCAGTACTTC.

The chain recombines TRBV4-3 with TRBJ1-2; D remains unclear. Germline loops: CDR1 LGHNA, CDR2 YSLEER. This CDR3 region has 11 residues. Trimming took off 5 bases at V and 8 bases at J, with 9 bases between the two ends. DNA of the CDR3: TGCGCCAGCAGCTCCGTGGGCGGCTACACCTTC. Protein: CASSSVGGYTF.

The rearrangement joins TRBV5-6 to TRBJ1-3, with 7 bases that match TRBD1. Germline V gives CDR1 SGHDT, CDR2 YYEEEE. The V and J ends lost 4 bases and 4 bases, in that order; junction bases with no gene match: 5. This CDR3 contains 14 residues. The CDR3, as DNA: TGTGCCAGCAGCATGACAGGGTCGGGAAACACCATATATTTT. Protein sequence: CASSMTGSGNTIYF.

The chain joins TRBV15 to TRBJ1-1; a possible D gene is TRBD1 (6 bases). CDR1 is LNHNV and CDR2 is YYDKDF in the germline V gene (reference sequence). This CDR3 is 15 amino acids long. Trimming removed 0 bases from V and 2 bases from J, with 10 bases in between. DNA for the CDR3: TGTGCCACCAGCAGAGATCCAGGGGTTAACACTGAAGCTTTCTTT. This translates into CATSRDPGVNTEAFF. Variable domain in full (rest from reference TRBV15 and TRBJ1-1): DAMVIQNPRYQVTQFGKPVTLSCSQTLNHNVMYWYQQKSSQAPKLLFHYYDKDFNNEADTPDNFQSRRPNTSFCFLDIRSPGLGDTAMYLCATSRDPGVNTEAFFGQGTRLTVV.

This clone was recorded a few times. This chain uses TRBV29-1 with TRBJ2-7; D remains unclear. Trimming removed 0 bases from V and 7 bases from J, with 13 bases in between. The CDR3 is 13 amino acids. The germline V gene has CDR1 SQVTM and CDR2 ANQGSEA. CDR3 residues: CSVEDSASSEQYF. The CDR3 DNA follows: TGCAGCGTTGAAGACTCCGCTTCGAGTGAGCAGTACTTC.

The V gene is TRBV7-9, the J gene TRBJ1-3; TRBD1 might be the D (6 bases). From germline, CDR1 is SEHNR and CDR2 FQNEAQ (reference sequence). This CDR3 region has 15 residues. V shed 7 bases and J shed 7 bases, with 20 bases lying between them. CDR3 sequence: CASTSFRGARNTIYF. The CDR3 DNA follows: TGTGCCAGCACCTCTTTTCGGGGGGCGCGGAACACCATATATTTT.

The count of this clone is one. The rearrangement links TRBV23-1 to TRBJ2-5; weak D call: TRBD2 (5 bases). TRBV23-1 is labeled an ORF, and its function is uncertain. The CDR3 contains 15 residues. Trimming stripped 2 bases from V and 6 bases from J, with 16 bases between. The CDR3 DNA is TGCGCCAGCAGTCAACCGTCGAGGGCTCGGAAGACCCAGTACTTC. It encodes CASSQPSRARKTQYF.

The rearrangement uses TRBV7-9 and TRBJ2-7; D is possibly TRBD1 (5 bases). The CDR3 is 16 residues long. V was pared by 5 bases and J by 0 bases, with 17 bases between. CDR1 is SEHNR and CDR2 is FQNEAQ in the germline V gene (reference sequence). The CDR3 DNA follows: TGTGCCAGCAGCCCCATAGGAAGCAGGGACTCCTACGAGCAGTACTTC. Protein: CASSPIGSRDSYEQYF.